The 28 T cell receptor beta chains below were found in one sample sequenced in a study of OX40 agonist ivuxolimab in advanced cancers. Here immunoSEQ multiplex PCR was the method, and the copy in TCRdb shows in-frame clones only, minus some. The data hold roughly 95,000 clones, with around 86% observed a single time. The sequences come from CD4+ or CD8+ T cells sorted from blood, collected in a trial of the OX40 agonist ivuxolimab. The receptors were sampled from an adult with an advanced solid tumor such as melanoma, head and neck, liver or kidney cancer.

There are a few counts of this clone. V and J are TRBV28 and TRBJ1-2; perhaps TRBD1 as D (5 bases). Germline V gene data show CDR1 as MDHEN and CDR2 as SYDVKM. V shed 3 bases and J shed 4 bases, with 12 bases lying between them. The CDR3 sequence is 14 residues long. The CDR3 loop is CASSFGTEIYGYTF. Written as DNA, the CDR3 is TGTGCCAGCAGTTTTGGGACCGAGATCTATGGCTACACCTTC.

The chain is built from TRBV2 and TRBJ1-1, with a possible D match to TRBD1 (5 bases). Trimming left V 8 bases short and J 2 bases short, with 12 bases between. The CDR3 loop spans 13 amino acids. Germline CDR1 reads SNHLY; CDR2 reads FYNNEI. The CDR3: CASHLQGNTEAFF. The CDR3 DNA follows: TGTGCCAGCCACCTGCAGGGCAACACTGAAGCTTTCTTT. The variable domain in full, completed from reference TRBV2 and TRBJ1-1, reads EPEVTQTPSHQVTQMGQEVILRCVPISNHLYFYWYRQILGQKVEFLVSFYNNEISEKSEIFDDQFSVERPDGSNFTLKIRSTKLEDSAMYFCASHLQGNTEAFFGQGTRLTVV.

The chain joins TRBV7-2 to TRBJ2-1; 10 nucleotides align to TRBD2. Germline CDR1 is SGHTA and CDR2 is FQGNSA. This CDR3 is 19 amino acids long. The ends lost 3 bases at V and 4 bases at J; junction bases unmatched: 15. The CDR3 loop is CASSLTLAGLQGMYNEQFF. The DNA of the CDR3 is TGTGCCAGCAGCTTGACACTAGCGGGACTCCAAGGAATGTACAATGAGCAGTTCTTC.

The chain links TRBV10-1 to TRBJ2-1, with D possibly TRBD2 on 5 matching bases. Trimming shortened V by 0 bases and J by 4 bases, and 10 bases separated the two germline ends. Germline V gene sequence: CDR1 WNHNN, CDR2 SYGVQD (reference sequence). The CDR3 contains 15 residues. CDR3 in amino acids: CASSESRGYYNEQFF. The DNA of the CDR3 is TGCGCCAGCAGTGAGTCTAGAGGGTATTACAATGAGCAGTTCTTC.

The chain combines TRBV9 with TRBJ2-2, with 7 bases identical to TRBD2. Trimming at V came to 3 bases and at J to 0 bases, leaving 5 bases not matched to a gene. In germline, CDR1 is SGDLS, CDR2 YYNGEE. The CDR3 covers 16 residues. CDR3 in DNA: TGTGCCAGCAGCGCCCCTAGCGGAGCGAACACCGGGGAGCTGTTTTTT. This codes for CASSAPSGANTGELFF.

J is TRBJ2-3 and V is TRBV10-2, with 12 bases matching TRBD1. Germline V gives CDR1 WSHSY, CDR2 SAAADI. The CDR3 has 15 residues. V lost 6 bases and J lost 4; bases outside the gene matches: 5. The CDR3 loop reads CASRDGTGGADTQYF. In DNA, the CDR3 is TGCGCCAGCAGGGACGGGACAGGGGGCGCAGATACGCAGTATTTT.

The CDR3 DNA follows: TGCGCCAGCAGCTCGTCCGGGACAGGGGCGGGGGAGCAGTACTTC. This gives the protein CASSSSGTGAGEQYF. The rearrangement links TRBV5-1 to TRBJ2-7; 10 bases agree with TRBD1. The ends lost 3 bases at V and 7 bases at J; junction bases unmatched: 10. CDR3 length: 15 amino acids. CDR1 is SGHRS and CDR2 is YFSETQ in the germline V gene.

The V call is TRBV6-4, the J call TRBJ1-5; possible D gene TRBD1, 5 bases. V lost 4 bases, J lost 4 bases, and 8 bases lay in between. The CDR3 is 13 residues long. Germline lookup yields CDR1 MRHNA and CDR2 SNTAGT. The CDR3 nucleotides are TGTGCCAGCAGTGTGGGGGGGAATCAGCCCCAGCATTTT. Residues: CASSVGGNQPQHF.

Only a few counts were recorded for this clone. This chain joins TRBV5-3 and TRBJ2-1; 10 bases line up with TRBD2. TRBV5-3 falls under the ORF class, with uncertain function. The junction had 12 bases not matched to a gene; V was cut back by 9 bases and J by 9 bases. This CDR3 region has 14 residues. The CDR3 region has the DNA TGTGCCATCCCGGGACTAGCGAATTTGGGTGAGCAGTTCTTC. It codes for CAIPGLANLGEQFF.

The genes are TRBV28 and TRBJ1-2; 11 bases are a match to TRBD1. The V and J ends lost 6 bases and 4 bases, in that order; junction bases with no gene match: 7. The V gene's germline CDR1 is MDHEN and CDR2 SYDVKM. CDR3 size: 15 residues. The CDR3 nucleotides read TGTGCCAGCAGACCAGGGACAGGGGGTGGCTATGGCTACACCTTC. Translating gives CASRPGTGGGYGYTF.

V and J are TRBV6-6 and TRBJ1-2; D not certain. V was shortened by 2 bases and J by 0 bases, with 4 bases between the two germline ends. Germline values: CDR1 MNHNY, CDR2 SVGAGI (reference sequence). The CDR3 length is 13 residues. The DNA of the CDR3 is TGTGCCAGCAGTTACCGGCCTAACTATGGCTACACCTTC. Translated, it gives CASSYRPNYGYTF.

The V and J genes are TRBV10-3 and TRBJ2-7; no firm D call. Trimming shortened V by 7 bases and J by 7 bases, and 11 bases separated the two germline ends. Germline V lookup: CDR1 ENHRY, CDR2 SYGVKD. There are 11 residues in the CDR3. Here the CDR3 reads CAIIVSREQYF. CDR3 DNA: TGTGCCATCATCGTATCTCGGGAGCAGTACTTC.

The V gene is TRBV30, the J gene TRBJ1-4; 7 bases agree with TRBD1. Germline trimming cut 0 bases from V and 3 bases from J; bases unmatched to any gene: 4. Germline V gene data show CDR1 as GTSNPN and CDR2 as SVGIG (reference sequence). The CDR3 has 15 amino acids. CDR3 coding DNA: TGTGCCTGGAGTGTCAAGGGGGCAGCTAATGAAAAACTGTTTTTT. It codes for CAWSVKGAANEKLFF.

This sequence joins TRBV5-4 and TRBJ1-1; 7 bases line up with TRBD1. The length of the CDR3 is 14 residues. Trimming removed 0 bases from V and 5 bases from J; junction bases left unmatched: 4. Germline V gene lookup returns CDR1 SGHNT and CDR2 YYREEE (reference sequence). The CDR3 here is CASSLGQGWTEAFF. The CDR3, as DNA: TGTGCCAGCAGCTTGGGACAGGGTTGGACTGAAGCTTTCTTT.

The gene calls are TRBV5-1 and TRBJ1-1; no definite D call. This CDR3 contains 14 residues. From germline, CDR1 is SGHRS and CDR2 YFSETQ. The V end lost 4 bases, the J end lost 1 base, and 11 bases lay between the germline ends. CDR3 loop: CASSPISENTEAFF. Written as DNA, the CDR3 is TGCGCCAGCAGCCCAATCTCAGAGAACACTGAAGCTTTCTTT.

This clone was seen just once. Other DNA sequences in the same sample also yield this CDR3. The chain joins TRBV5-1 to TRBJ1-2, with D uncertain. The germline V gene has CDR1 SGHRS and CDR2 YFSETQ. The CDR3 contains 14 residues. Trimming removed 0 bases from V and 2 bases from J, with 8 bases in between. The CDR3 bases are TGCGCCAGCAGCTTGGGAGATACGAACTATGGCTACACCTTC. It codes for CASSLGDTNYGYTF.

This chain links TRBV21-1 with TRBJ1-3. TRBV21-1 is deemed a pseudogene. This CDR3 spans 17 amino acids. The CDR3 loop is CASSPQPGRSAGNTIYF. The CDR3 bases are TGTGCCAGCAGCCCCCAGCCAGGGAGGTCAGCTGGAAACACCATATATTTT.

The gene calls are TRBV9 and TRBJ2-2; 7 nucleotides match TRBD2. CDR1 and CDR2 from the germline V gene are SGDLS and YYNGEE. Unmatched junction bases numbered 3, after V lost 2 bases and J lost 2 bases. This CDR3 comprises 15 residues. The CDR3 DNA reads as TGTGCCAGCAGCGTGTCTAGCGGCAACACCGGGGAGCTGTTTTTT. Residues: CASSVSSGNTGELFF.

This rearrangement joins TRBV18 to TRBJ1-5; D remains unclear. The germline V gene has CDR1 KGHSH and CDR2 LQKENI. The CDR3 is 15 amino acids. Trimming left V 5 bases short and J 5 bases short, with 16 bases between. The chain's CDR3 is CASSTRTVQDQPQHF. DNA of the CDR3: TGTGCCAGCTCAACGCGGACGGTTCAGGATCAGCCCCAGCATTTT.

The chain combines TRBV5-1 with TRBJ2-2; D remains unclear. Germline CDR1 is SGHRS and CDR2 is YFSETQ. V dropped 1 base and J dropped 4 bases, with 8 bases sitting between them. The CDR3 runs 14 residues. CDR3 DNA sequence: TGCGCCAGCAGCTTGAGTCTGAGCACCGGGGAGCTGTTTTTT. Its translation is CASSLSLSTGELFF. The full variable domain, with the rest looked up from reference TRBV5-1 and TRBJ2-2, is KAGVTQTPRYLIKTRGQQVTLSCSPISGHRSVSWYQQTPGQGLQFLFEYFSETQRNKGNFPGRFSGRQFSNSRSEMNVSTLELGDSALYLCASSLSLSTGELFFGEGSRLTVL.

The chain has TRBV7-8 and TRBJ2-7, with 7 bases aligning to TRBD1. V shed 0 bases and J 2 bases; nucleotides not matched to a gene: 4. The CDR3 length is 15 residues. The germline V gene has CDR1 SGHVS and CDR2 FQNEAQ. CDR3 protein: CASSLAGGFAYEQYF. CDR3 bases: TGTGCCAGCAGCTTAGCAGGGGGCTTCGCCTACGAGCAGTACTTC.

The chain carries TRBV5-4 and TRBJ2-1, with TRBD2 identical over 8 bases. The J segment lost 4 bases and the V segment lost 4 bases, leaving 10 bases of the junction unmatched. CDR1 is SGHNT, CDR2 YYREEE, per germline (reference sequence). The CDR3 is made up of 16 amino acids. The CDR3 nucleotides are TGTGCCAGCAGCCGAGAGGCGGGACTAGTATACAATGAGCAGTTCTTC. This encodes CASSREAGLVYNEQFF.

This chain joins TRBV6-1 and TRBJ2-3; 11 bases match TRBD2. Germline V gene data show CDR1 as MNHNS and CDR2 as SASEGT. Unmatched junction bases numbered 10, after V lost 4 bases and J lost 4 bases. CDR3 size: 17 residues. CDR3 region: CASSGITSGRGPDTQYF. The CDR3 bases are TGTGCCAGCAGTGGCATTACTAGCGGGAGAGGTCCAGATACGCAGTATTTT.

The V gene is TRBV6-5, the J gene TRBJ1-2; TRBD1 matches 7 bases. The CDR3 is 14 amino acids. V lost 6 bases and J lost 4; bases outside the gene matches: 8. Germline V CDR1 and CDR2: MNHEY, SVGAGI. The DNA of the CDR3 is TGTGCCAGCAGGATCCAGGGACAGAGCTATGGCTACACCTTC. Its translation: CASRIQGQSYGYTF.

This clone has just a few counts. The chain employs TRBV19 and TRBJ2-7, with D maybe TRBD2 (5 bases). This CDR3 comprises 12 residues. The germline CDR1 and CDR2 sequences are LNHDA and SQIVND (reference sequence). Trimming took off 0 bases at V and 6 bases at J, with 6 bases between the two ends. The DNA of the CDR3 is TGTGCCAGTAGTATAGATCGGGGCGAGCAGTACTTC. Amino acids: CASSIDRGEQYF.

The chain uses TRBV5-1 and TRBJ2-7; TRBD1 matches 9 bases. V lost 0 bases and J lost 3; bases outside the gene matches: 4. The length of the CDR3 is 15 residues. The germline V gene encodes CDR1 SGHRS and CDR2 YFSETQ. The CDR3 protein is CASSLVPDRGYEQYF. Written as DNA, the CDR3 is TGCGCCAGCAGCTTGGTGCCGGACAGGGGCTACGAGCAGTACTTC.

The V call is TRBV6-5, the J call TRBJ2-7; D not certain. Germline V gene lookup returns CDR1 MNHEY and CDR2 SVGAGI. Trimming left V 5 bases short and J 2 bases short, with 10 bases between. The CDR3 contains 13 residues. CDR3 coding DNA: TGTGCCAGCAGTCCCAGCTCGACCTACGAGCAGTACTTC. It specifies CASSPSSTYEQYF.

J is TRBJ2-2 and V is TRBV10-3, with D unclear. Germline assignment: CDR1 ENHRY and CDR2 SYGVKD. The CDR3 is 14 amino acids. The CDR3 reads CAHSWTTNTGELFF. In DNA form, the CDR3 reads TGTGCACATTCGTGGACGACGAACACCGGGGAGCTGTTTTTT.